This T cell receptor (beta chain) was observed in a study of shared clonotypes between healthy human individuals. The table came from immunoSEQ multiplex PCR; TCRdb's copy has only in-frame clones and leaves some out. The table has 900,000 to 1,200,000 clones, 78% seen once. V lost 2 bases to trimming and J lost 5 bases, with 8 bases between them. Germline values: CDR1 SGHTA, CDR2 FQGTGA. The CDR3 covers 13 residues. The specimen sequenced was memory CD4+ T cells from PBMCs. The subset is: CD45RA-negative fraction. The rearrangement links TRBV7-3 to TRBJ2-3; D not resolved. The receptor was isolated from a young man in good health. Some clones in this sample may be carry-over from other donors' samples. CDR3 sequence: CASSLLVGDTQYF. The CDR3 DNA follows: TGTGCCAGCAGCTTACTGGTAGGAGATACGCAGTATTTT.